The sample holds a few counts of the clone carrying this TCR beta chain. The sample belongs to a study of memory CD4+ T cells and cytomegalovirus serostatus. V trimming: 6 bases; J trimming: 5 bases; junction bases outside the gene matches: 14. Germline loops: CDR1 SGHNT, CDR2 YYREEE (reference sequence). The CDR3 extends over 17 amino acids. The sort gate was single viable CD3+CD4+CD8-CD45RO+ cells for memory CD4+ T cells. Sequencing used immunoSEQ multiplex PCR; TCRdb keeps in-frame clones, though not all of them. The data contain tens of thousands of clones, around 75% of them singletons. The source is an adult in good health and CMV-seronegative. This chain connects TRBV5-4 to TRBJ2-5; 12 bases match TRBD2. What was sequenced was memory CD4+ T cells from blood. DNA for the CDR3: TGTGCCAGCACCCGGTCTAGCGGGAGGGCTGAGACGGAGACCCAGTACTTC. Amino acid sequence: CASTRSSGRAETETQYF.